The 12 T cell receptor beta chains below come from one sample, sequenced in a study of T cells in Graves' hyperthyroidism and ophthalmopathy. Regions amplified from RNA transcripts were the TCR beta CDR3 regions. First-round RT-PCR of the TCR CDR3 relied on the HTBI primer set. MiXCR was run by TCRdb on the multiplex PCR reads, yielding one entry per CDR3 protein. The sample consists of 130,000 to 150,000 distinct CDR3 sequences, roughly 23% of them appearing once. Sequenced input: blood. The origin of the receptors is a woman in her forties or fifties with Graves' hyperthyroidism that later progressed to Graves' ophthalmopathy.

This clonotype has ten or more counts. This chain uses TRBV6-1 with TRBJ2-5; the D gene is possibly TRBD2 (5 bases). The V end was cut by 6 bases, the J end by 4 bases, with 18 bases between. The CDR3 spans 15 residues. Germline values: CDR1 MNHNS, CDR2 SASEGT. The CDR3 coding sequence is TGTGCCAGCAGCCTCTCAGGAGGATGGGGAGAGACCCAGTACTTC. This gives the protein CASSLSGGWGETQYF.

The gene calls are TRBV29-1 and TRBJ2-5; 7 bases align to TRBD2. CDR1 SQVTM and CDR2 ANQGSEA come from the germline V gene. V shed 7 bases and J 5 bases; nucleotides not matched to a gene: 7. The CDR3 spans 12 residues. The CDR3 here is CSGEGMGETQYF. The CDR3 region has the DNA TGCAGCGGGGAGGGTATGGGGGAGACCCAGTACTTC. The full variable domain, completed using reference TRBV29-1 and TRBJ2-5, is SAVISQKPSRDICQRGTSLTIQCQVDSQVTMMFWYRQQPGQSLTLIATANQGSEATYESGFVIDKFPISRPNLTFSTLTVSNMSPEDSSIYLCSGEGMGETQYFGPGTRLLVL.

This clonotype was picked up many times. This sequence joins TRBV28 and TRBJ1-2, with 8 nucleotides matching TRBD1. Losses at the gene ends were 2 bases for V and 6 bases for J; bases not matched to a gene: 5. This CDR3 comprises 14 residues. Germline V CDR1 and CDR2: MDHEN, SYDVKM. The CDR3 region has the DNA TGTGCCAGCAGTTTACAGGGGGCGCTTAATGGCTACACCTTC. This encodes CASSLQGALNGYTF.

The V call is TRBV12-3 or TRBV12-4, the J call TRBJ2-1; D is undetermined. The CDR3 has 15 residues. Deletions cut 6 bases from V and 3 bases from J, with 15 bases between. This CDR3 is CASSFDTRDYNEQFF. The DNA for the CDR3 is TGTGCCAGCAGCTTCGACACGAGAGACTACAATGAGCAGTTCTTC.

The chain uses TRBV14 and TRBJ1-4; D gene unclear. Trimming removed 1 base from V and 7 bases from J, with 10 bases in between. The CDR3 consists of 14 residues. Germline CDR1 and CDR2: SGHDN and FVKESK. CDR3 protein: CASSQGRGGEKLFF. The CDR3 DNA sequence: TGTGCCAGCAGCCAAGGGCGAGGAGGTGAAAAACTGTTTTTT.

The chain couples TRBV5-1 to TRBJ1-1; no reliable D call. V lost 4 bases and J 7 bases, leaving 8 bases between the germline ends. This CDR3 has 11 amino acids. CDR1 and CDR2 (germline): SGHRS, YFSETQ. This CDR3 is CASSLQVEAFF. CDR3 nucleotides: TGCGCCAGCAGCCTTCAAGTTGAAGCTTTCTTT.

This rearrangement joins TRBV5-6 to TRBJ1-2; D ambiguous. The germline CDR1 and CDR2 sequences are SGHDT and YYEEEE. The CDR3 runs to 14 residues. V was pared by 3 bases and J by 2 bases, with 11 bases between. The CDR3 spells CASSSLFINYGYTF. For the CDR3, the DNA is TGTGCCAGCAGCTCACTTTTCATCAACTATGGCTACACCTTC. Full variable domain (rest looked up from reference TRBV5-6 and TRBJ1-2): DAGVTQSPTHLIKTRGQQVTLRCSPKSGHDTVSWYQQALGQGPQFIFQYYEEEERQRGNFPDRFSGHQFPNYSSELNVNALLLGDSALYLCASSSLFINYGYTFGSGTRLTVV.

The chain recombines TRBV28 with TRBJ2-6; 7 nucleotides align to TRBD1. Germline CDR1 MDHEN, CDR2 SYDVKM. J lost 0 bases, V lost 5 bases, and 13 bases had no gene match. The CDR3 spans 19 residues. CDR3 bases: TGTGCCAGCAGTCCCTACAGGGGCGCGCCGTCCTCTGGGGCCAACGTCCTGACTTTC. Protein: CASSPYRGAPSSGANVLTF.

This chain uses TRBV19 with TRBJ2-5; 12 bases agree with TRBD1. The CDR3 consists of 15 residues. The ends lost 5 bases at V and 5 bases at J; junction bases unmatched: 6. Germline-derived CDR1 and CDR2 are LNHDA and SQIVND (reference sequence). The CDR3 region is CASSDGTGGPETQYF. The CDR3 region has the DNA TGTGCCAGTAGTGACGGGACAGGGGGCCCGGAGACCCAGTACTTC. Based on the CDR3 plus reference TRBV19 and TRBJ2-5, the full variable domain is DGGITQSPKYLFRKEGQNVTLSCEQNLNHDAMYWYRQDPGQGLRLIYYSQIVNDFQKGDIAEGYSVSREKKESFPLTVTSAQKNPTAFYLCASSDGTGGPETQYFGPGTRLLVL.

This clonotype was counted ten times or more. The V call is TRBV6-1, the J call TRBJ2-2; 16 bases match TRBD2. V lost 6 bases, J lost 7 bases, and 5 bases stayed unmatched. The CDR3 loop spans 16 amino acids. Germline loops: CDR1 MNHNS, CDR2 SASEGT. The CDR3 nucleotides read TGTGCCAGCAGGGGGACTAGCGGGAGGGGTCACGGGGAGCTGTTTTTT. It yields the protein CASRGTSGRGHGELFF.

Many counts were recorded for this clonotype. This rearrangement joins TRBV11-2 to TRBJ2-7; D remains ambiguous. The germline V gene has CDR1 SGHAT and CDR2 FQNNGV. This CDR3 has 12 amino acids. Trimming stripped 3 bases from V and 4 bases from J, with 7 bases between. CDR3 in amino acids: CASSLVGYEQYF. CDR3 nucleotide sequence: TGTGCCAGCAGCTTGGTAGGGTACGAGCAGTACTTC.

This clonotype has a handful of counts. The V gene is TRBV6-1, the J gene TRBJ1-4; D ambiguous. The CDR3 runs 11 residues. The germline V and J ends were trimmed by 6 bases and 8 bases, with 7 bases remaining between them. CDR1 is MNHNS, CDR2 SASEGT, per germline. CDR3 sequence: CASRHQEKLFF. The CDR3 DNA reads TGTGCCAGCAGACACCAGGAAAAACTGTTTTTT.